This entry lists 15 T cell receptor beta chains sequenced from one sample in a study of post-analysis software for immune sequencing data. cDNA libraries for TCR beta contained unique molecular identifiers. From the PCR reads, TCRdb called clonotypes with MiXCR, one entry per CDR3 protein. The profile shows under 900,000 distinct CDR3 sequences, under 70% of them singletons. These TCRs' antigens remain unknown. Study-level points and caveats: Higher frequency in patients than in controls was seen for five TRBV segments, with TRBV5-6, TRBV5-1 and TRBV20-1 among them.

The sequencing sample was made of blood. Source of these receptors: a girl under 18 with multiple sclerosis.

The rearrangement uses TRBV7-9 and TRBJ2-3; TRBD2 matches 14 bases. The CDR3 consists of 17 residues. Per the germline V gene, CDR1 is SEHNR and CDR2 is FQNEAQ (reference sequence). The V and J ends lost 6 bases and 3 bases, in that order; junction bases with no gene match: 8. The CDR3 coding sequence is TGTGCCAGCAGTCTCGGACTAGCGGGAGGATTGACAGATACGCAGTATTTT. This codes for CASSLGLAGGLTDTQYF.

The genes are TRBV5-1 and TRBJ2-3, with 12 bases fitting TRBD2. Per the germline V gene, CDR1 is SGHRS and CDR2 is YFSETQ. After removal of 6 bases from V and 5 bases from J, the junction contained 7 bases not matched to a gene. The CDR3 is 15 residues long. In DNA, the CDR3 is TGCGCCAGCACCATAAGACTAGCGGGAGTAGATACGCAGTATTTT. Protein product: CASTIRLAGVDTQYF. Together with reference TRBV5-1 and TRBJ2-3, the CDR3 gives the full variable domain: KAGVTQTPRYLIKTRGQQVTLSCSPISGHRSVSWYQQTPGQGLQFLFEYFSETQRNKGNFPGRFSGRQFSNSRSEMNVSTLELGDSALYLCASTIRLAGVDTQYFGPGTRLTVL.

The chain uses TRBV5-1 and TRBJ2-1, with D tentatively TRBD1 or TRBD2 (6 bases each). Per the germline V gene, CDR1 is SGHRS and CDR2 is YFSETQ. V lost 4 bases, J lost 9 bases, and 20 bases lay in between. The CDR3 is 15 amino acids. The CDR3 sequence: CASSPPGDSYGEQFF. CDR3 bases: TGCGCCAGCAGCCCCCCAGGGGACTCGTACGGTGAGCAGTTCTTC.

The rearrangement joins TRBV28 to TRBJ2-7, with D unclear. V was shortened by 4 bases and J by 3 bases, with 7 bases between the two germline ends. Germline lookup yields CDR1 MDHEN and CDR2 SYDVKM. The CDR3 runs 12 residues. The CDR3 DNA reads TGTGCCAGCAGTTCCCCACGCTACGAGCAGTACTTC. Translated: CASSSPRYEQYF.

Concerning this clonotype itself: The junction does not match germline at one end; this may be a read error. The rearrangement uses TRBV7-6 and TRBJ2-3; TRBD2 might be the D (6 bases). The CDR3 loop spans 16 amino acids. In germline, CDR1 is SGHVS, CDR2 FNYEAQ. CDR3 DNA sequence: TGTGCCAGCAGCTTGATGGCTAGCGTCAGCACAGTTACGCAGTATTTT. This translates into CASSLMASVSTVTQYF.

V gene TRBV7-6 combines with J gene TRBJ2-7; D is unclear. The V gene lost 5 bases and the J gene lost 3 bases, with 11 bases spanning the gap. The CDR3 spans 13 residues. Germline V gene lookup returns CDR1 SGHVS and CDR2 FNYEAQ. CDR3 sequence (DNA): TGTGCCAGCAGCCCAATCGGCAGCTACGAGCAGTACTTC. It translates to CASSPIGSYEQYF.

The sample holds a few counts of this clonotype. The chain uses TRBV27 and TRBJ2-3; the match to TRBD2 covers 14 bases. There are 17 residues in the CDR3. Germline V gene data show CDR1 as MNHEY and CDR2 as SMNVEV (reference sequence). V lost 0 bases, J lost 6 bases, and 5 bases stayed unmatched. In nucleotides, the CDR3 is TGTGCCAGCAGTTTATCGGGACTAGCGGGAGTTGGGGATACGCAGTATTTT. Residues: CASSLSGLAGVGDTQYF.

This chain connects TRBV7-9 to TRBJ1-2; D is possibly TRBD1 (5 bases). Germline V gene data show CDR1 as SEHNR and CDR2 as FQNEAQ (reference sequence). Trimming left V 0 bases short and J 5 bases short, with 13 bases between. This CDR3 spans 15 amino acids. The CDR3 loop is CASSLARDGGYGYTF. The CDR3 region has the DNA TGTGCCAGCAGCTTAGCCCGGGACGGGGGATATGGCTACACCTTC. The variable domain in full, with the rest retrieved from reference TRBV7-9 and TRBJ1-2, is DTGVSQNPRHKITKRGQNVTFRCDPISEHNRLYWYRQTLGQGPEFLTYFQNEAQLEKSRLLSDRFSAERPKGSFSTLEIQRTEQGDSAMYLCASSLARDGGYGYTFGSGTRLTVV.

The chain couples TRBV20-1 to TRBJ2-5, with 13 nucleotides matching TRBD2. Judging by the DNA end, TRBJ2-7 fits better; the J call may be wrong. The CDR3 extends over 12 amino acids. Germline-derived CDR1 and CDR2 are DFQATT and SNEGSKA (reference sequence). CDR3 DNA sequence: TGCAGCGGGACTAGCGGGAAAAACGAGCAGTACTTC. Residues: CSGTSGKNEQYF.

This clonotype was recorded a few times. Here the CDR3 reads CATSDPGTTDTQYF. For the CDR3, the DNA is TGTGCCACCAGTGACCCTGGCACCACAGATACGCAGTATTTT. V usage is TRBV24-1 and J usage is TRBJ2-3; no clear D. Germline loops: CDR1 KGHDR, CDR2 SFDVKD. The CDR3 has 14 amino acids. Trimming took 4 bases from V and 2 from J, leaving 9 bases between them.

This clonotype appeared a few times. The CDR3 sequence is CASSSTGLGEKLFF. The CDR3 DNA reads TGTGCCAGCAGCTCAACCGGGTTGGGTGAAAAACTGTTTTTT. The J gene is TRBJ1-4, the V gene TRBV7-8, with D unresolved. The CDR3 covers 14 residues. V was cut by 4 bases and J by 7 bases, with 13 bases left in between. The germline CDR1 and CDR2 sequences are SGHVS and FQNEAQ.

The chain recombines TRBV5-1 with TRBJ2-1; D unresolved. Trimming left V 4 bases short and J 5 bases short, with 13 bases between. The CDR3 is 14 residues long. The germline CDR1 and CDR2 sequences are SGHRS and YFSETQ. The CDR3 spells CASSPPAGDNEQFF. CDR3 sequence (DNA): TGCGCCAGCAGCCCCCCGGCAGGAGACAATGAGCAGTTCTTC. Based on the CDR3 plus reference TRBV5-1 and TRBJ2-1, the full variable domain is KAGVTQTPRYLIKTRGQQVTLSCSPISGHRSVSWYQQTPGQGLQFLFEYFSETQRNKGNFPGRFSGRQFSNSRSEMNVSTLELGDSALYLCASSPPAGDNEQFFGPGTRLTVL.

The chain is built from TRBV5-1 and TRBJ2-3, with 8 bases matching TRBD1. CDR1 SGHRS and CDR2 YFSETQ come from the germline V gene. CDR3 length: 15 residues. The V gene end was trimmed by 0 bases and the J gene end by 1 base; junction bases not matched to a gene: 1. The CDR3 region has the DNA TGCGCCAGCAGCTTGGTGACAGGGGGCACAGATACGCAGTATTTT. Its translation: CASSLVTGGTDTQYF. Looking up the rest from reference TRBV5-1 and TRBJ2-3 gives the full variable domain: KAGVTQTPRYLIKTRGQQVTLSCSPISGHRSVSWYQQTPGQGLQFLFEYFSETQRNKGNFPGRFSGRQFSNSRSEMNVSTLELGDSALYLCASSLVTGGTDTQYFGPGTRLTVL.

V usage is TRBV6-6 and J usage is TRBJ2-1; 10 nucleotides match TRBD2. Germline trimming cut 8 bases from V and 7 bases from J; bases unmatched to any gene: 11. The germline V gene has CDR1 MNHNY and CDR2 SVGAGI (reference sequence). This CDR3 has 15 amino acids. The chain's CDR3 is CASRRASGSRNEQFF. The CDR3 DNA follows: TGTGCCAGCCGACGGGCTAGCGGGAGTCGTAATGAGCAGTTCTTC.

The V gene is TRBV6-2 or TRBV6-3, the J gene TRBJ1-5; D might be TRBD1 (6 bases). Germline CDR1 is MNHEY and CDR2 is SVGEGT. This CDR3 spans 16 amino acids. Trimming stripped 7 bases from V and 4 bases from J, with 20 bases between. The DNA of the CDR3 is TGTGCCAGCATCACAGGGTCCGAGTACGGGAATCAGCCCCAGCATTTT. Translation: CASITGSEYGNQPQHF.